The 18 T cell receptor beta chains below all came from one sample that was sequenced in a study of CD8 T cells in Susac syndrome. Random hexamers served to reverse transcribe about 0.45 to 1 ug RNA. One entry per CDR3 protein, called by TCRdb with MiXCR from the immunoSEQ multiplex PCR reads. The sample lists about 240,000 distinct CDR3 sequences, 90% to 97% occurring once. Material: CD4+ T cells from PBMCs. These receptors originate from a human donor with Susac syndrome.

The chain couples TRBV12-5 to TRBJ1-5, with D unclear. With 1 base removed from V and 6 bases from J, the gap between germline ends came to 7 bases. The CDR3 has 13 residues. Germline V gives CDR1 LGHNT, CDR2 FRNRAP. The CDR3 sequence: CASGLEEGQPQHF. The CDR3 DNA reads TGTGCTAGTGGTTTGGAGGAGGGTCAGCCCCAGCATTTT.

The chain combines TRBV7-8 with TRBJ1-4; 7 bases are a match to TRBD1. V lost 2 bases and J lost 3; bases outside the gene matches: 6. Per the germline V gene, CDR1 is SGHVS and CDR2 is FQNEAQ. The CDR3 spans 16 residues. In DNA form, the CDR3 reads TGTGCCAGCAGCTTAACGAACCAGGGGGCTAATGAAAAACTGTTTTTT. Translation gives CASSLTNQGANEKLFF.

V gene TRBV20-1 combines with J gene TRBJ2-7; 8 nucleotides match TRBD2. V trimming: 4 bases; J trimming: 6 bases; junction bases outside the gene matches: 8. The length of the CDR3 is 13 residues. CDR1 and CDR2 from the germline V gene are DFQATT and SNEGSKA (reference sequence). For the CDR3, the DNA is TGCAGTGCTATACTCGGGAGGGTTGCCGAGCAGTACTTC. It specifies CSAILGRVAEQYF.

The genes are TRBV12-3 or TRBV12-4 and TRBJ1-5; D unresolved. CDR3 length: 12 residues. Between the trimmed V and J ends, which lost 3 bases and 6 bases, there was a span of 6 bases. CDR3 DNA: TGTGCCAGCAGTTTGTGGCCTCAGCCCCAGCATTTT. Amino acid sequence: CASSLWPQPQHF.

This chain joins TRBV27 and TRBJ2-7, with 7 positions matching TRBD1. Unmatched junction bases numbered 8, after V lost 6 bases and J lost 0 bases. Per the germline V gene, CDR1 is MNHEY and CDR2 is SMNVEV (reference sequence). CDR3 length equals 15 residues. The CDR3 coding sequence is TGTGCCAGCAGACCAGGACAGGTCCTCTCCTACGAGCAGTACTTC. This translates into CASRPGQVLSYEQYF.

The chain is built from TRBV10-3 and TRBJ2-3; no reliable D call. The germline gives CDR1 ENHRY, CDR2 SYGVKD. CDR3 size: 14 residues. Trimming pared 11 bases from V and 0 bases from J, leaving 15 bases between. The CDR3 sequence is CAAQGLGSTDTQYF. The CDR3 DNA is TGTGCCGCCCAAGGGCTGGGGAGCACAGATACGCAGTATTTT.

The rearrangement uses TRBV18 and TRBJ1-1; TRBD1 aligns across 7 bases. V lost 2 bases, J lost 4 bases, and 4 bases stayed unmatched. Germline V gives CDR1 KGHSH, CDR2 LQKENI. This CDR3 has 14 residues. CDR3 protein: CASSPIRGPTEAFF. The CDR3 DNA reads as TGTGCCAGCTCACCAATTAGGGGGCCCACTGAAGCTTTCTTT.

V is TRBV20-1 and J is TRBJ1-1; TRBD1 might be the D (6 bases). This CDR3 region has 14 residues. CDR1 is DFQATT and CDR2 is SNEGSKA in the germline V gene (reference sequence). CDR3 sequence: CSRWGTTGKTEAFF. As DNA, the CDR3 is TGCAGCCGATGGGGAACTACAGGGAAGACTGAAGCTTTCTTT.

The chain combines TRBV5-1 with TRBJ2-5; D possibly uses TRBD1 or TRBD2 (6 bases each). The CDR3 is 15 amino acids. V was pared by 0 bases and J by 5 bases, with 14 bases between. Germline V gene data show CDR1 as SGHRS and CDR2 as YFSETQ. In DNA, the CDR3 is TGCGCCAGCAGCTTGGGGTCTCAGGGGAGGGAGACCCAGTACTTC. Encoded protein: CASSLGSQGRETQYF.

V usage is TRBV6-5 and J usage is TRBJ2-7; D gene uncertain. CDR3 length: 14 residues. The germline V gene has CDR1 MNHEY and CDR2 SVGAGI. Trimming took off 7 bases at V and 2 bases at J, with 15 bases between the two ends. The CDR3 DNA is TGTGCCAGCAATTCCGGTAGACGGACCTACGAGCAGTACTTC. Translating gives CASNSGRRTYEQYF.

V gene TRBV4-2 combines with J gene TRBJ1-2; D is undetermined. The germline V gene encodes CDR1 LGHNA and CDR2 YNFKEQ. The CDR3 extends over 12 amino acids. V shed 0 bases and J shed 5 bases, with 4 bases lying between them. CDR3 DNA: TGTGCCAGCAGCCAAGACAGATATGGCTACACCTTC. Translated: CASSQDRYGYTF.

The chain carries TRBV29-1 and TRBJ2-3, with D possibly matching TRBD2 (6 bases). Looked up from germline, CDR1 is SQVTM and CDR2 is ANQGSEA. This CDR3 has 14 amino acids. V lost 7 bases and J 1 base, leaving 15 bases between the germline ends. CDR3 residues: CSAGSGTRTDTQYF. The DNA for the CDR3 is TGCAGCGCCGGTAGCGGTACCCGCACAGATACGCAGTATTTT.

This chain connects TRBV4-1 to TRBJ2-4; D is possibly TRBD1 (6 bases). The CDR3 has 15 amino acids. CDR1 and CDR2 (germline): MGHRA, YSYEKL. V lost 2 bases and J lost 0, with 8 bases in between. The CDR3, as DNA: TGCGCCAGCAGCCAACCAGGGGTAGCCAAAAACATTCAGTACTTC. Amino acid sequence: CASSQPGVAKNIQYF.

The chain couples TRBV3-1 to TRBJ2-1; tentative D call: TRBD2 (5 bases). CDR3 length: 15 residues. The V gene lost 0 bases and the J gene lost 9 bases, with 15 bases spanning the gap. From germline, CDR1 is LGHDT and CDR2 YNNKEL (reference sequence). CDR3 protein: CASSQDRAASGEQFF. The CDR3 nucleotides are TGTGCCAGCAGCCAAGATCGAGCGGCTAGTGGTGAGCAGTTCTTC.

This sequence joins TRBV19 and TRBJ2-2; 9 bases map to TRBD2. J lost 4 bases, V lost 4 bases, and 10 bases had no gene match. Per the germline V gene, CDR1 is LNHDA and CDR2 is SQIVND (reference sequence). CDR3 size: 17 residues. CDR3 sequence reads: CASSTPPSGKTTGELFF. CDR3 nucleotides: TGTGCCAGTAGTACCCCTCCTAGCGGGAAGACCACCGGGGAGCTGTTTTTT.

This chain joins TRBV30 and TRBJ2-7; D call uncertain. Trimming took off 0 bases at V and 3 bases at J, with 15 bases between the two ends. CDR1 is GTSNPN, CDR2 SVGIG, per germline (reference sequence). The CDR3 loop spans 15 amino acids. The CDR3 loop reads CAWSVRVGLLYEQYF. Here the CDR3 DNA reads TGTGCCTGGAGTGTACGTGTGGGCCTCCTCTACGAGCAGTACTTC.

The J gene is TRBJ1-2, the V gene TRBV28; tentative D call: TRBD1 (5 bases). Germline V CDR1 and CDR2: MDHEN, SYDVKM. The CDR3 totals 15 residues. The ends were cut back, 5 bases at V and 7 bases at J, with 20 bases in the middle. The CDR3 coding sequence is TGTGCCAGCAGTCTCGCCCAAGGGGCGCAGGGTGGCTACACCTTC. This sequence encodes CASSLAQGAQGGYTF.

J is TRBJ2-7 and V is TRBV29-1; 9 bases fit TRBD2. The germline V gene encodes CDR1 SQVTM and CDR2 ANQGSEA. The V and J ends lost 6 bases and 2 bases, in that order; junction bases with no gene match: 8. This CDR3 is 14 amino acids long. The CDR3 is CSVTLAGTTYEQYF. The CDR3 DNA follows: TGCAGCGTGACCCTAGCGGGAACCACCTACGAGCAGTACTTC.